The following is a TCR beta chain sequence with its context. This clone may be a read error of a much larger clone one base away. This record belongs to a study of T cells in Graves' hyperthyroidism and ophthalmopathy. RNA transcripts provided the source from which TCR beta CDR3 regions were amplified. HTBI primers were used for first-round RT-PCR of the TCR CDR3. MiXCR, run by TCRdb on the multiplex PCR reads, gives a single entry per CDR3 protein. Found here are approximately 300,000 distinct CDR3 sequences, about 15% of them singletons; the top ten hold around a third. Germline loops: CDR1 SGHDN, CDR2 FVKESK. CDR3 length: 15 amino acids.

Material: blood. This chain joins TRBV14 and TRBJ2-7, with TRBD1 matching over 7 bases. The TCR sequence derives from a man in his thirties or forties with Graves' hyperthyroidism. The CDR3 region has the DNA TGTGCCAGCAGCCTAGGAAGGGGGCGCTCCTGCGAGCAGTACTTC. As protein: CASSLGRGRSCEQYF.